This T cell receptor beta chain was identified during a study of shared clonotypes between healthy human individuals. Germline CDR1 MNHEY, CDR2 SVGAGI. Trimming stripped 4 bases from V and 2 bases from J, with 9 bases between. The CDR3 sequence is 13 residues long. Notes on this clone: This sample includes further DNA sequences coding for the same CDR3.

The genomic DNA of each subset was split evenly across several immunoSEQ plates. Sequencing used immunoSEQ multiplex PCR; TCRdb keeps in-frame clones, though not all of them. The table lists roughly 2,000,000 clones, just under 95% of them singletons. The naive CD8 population came from CD45RO-negative cells selected for CCR7, without terminally differentiated effector memory CD45RA+ cells. The chain employs TRBV6-5 and TRBJ2-7; the D gene is possibly TRBD1 (5 bases). The sequenced sample consisted of naive CD8+ T cells from PBMCs. The sequence came from a man between 18 and 35 years old in good health. Some clones in this sample may be carry-over from other donors' samples. This CDR3 reads CASSWGQTYEQYF. DNA of the CDR3: TGTGCCAGCAGTTGGGGCCAAACCTACGAGCAGTACTTC.